Listed below are T cell receptor beta chains from one sample, sequenced in a study of CD8 T cells in ankylosing spondylitis. A single record per CDR3 protein comes from TCRdb applying MiXCR to the 5' RACE reads. The sample records about 200,000 distinct CDR3 sequences, under 30% being singletons. Sequencing was done on a sample of blood, either unsorted or a sorted T cell fraction (not recorded which). The source is a male donor with ankylosing spondylitis or in good health (not recorded which). CDR3s include the opening cysteine and the closing phenylalanine or tryptophan. A D gene is named only where the DNA matches it firmly. Rows may omit the clone size; those that give it use once, few, many or a size class.

CASSLNGRQETQYF	TGCGCCAGCAGCTTGAACGGGAGACAAGAGACCCAGTACTTC	many	-	TRBJ2-5	TRBV5-1
CASSRRWGDVDSDQPQHF	TGCGCCAGCAGCCGCCGGTGGGGGGACGTGGATTCTGATCAGCCCCAGCATTTT	many	-	TRBJ1-5	TRBV4-3
CASSLAPPDNGYTF	TGTGCCAGCAGCTTAGCGCCACCTGACAATGGCTACACCTTC	many	-	TRBJ1-2	TRBV7-8
CASSEPGRSSGNTIYF	TGTGCCAGCAGTGAACCGGGAAGGAGCTCTGGAAACACCATATATTTT	many	-	TRBJ1-3	TRBV25-1
CASSTTGVQETQYF	TGTGCCAGCAGCACGACAGGGGTCCAAGAGACCCAGTACTTC	-	TRBD1	TRBJ2-5	TRBV7-2
CSASHLGIEQYF	TGCAGTGCTAGTCATCTGGGAATCGAGCAGTACTTC	few	-	TRBJ2-7	TRBV20-1
CSGRGAVSYEQYF	TGCAGTGGAAGGGGGGCTGTGTCCTACGAGCAGTACTTC	few	-	TRBJ2-7	TRBV20-1
CASSQASGRGVDEQFF	TGTGCCAGCAGCCAGGCTAGCGGGAGGGGGGTGGATGAGCAGTTCTTC	many	TRBD2	TRBJ2-1	TRBV3-1
CASSRGQGPNTGELFF	TGTGCCAGCAGCCGGGGACAGGGACCGAACACCGGGGAGCTGTTTTTT	many	TRBD1	TRBJ2-2	TRBV11-2
CASSPSPGDGYTF	TGCGCCAGCAGCCCGAGTCCGGGAGATGGCTACACCTTC	many	-	TRBJ1-2	TRBV4-1
CATSRDLGRGLYGYTF	TGTGCCACCAGCAGAGATTTGGGCCGGGGGCTCTATGGCTACACCTTC	many	-	TRBJ1-2	TRBV15
CASSRGDKNIQYF	TGTGCCAGCAGTAGGGGAGACAAAAACATTCAGTACTTC	-	-	TRBJ2-4	TRBV3-1
CSASGTSGRVEQFF	TGCAGTGCTAGCGGGACTAGCGGGAGGGTTGAGCAGTTCTTC	-	TRBD2	TRBJ2-1	TRBV20-1
CASSWTASYEQYF	TGTGCCAGCAGCTGGACAGCCTCCTACGAGCAGTACTTC	-	-	TRBJ2-7	TRBV7-2
CASSLGGLAGGYTF	TGTGCCAGCAGTTTAGGGGGACTCGCGGGTGGCTACACCTTC	few	-	TRBJ1-2	TRBV28
CASSDLGTSTDTQYF	TGTGCCAGCTCTGATTTGGGGACTAGCACAGATACGCAGTATTTT	many	-	TRBJ2-3	TRBV27
CSVEDPGEGYF	TGCAGCGTTGAAGATCCAGGGGAGGGGTATTTT	-	-	TRBJ2-3	TRBV29-1
CSVEGLYNEQFF	TGCAGCGTTGAAGGACTGTACAATGAGCAGTTCTTC	many	-	TRBJ2-1	TRBV29-1
CASSWGGGYEQYF	TGTGCCAGCAGCTGGGGAGGGGGCTACGAGCAGTACTTC	many	-	TRBJ2-7	TRBV7-3
CSASPSAAEQFF	TGCAGTGCTAGCCCCTCCGCGGCTGAGCAGTTCTTC	many	-	TRBJ2-1	TRBV20-1
CASSLGPQGGLGTEAFF	TGTGCCAGCAGCTTAGGCCCTCAAGGGGGGCTTGGCACTGAAGCTTTCTTT	-	-	TRBJ1-1	TRBV7-3
CASRDTGTTGANVLTF	TGCGCCAGCAGAGATACAGGGACCACGGGGGCCAACGTCCTGACTTTC	many	-	TRBJ2-6	TRBV4-1
CSAYRGAGGELFF	TGCAGTGCTTATCGTGGGGCCGGCGGGGAGCTGTTTTTT	few	-	TRBJ2-2	TRBV20-1
CAVAAGRETQYF	TGTGCCGTAGCAGCGGGAAGAGAGACCCAGTACTTC	many	TRBD2	TRBJ2-5	TRBV10-3
CASGLVQGLYNEQFF	TGTGCTAGTGGTTTGGTACAGGGACTATACAATGAGCAGTTCTTC	once	-	TRBJ2-1	TRBV12-5
CSARDLAGGVADTQYF	TGCAGTGCTAGAGATCTAGCGGGAGGGGTTGCAGATACGCAGTATTTT	many	TRBD2	TRBJ2-3	TRBV20-1
CASSVRENRQETQYF	TGTGCCAGCAGTGTGCGGGAAAACCGACAAGAGACCCAGTACTTC	-	-	TRBJ2-5	TRBV6-1
CASSQRGQGQYF	TGTGCCAGCAGCCAAAGGGGGCAGGGGCAGTATTTT	many	TRBD1	TRBJ2-3	TRBV6-6
CAISPRDQPQHF	TGTGCCATCAGCCCACGGGATCAGCCCCAGCATTTT	many	-	TRBJ1-5	TRBV10-3
CASWEWLGGETQYF	TGTGCCAGCTGGGAATGGCTAGGAGGAGAGACCCAGTACTTC	few	-	TRBJ2-5	TRBV6-1
CASSQETDTQYF	TGTGCCAGCAGCCAGGAGACAGATACGCAGTATTTT	-	-	TRBJ2-3	TRBV3-1
CASSYYREGYGYTF	TGTGCCAGCAGTTACTACAGGGAAGGCTATGGCTACACCTTC	few	-	TRBJ1-2	TRBV6-5
CSVSRDSYNEQFF	TGCAGCGTTTCGAGGGACTCCTACAATGAGCAGTTCTTC	-	-	TRBJ2-1	TRBV29-1